These 6 T cell receptor beta chains came from one sample sequenced in a study of post-analysis software for immune sequencing data. Study-level findings and limits: Patients showed TRBV5-6, TRBV5-1 and TRBV20-1 among roughly five TRBV segments more frequent than in controls.

Antigens of these TCRs are unknown. Every TCR beta cDNA library bore unique molecular identifiers. TCRdb ran MiXCR on the PCR reads and lists one entry per CDR3 protein. This sample yields roughly 600,000 distinct CDR3 sequences, of which about 40% are seen a single time; 1.5% to 2% belongs to the top ten. The sample taken for sequencing was blood. These receptors were taken from a girl aged 10 to 17 with multiple sclerosis.

The chain links TRBV5-5 to TRBJ1-1, with D uncertain. V was trimmed by 1 base and J by 2 bases, leaving 15 bases between them. This CDR3 contains 16 residues. CDR1 is SGHKS and CDR2 is YYEKEE in the germline V gene (reference sequence). The CDR3, as DNA: TGTGCCAGCAGCTTGCAGACCCCCGGGGTTAACACTGAAGCTTTCTTT. Its translation: CASSLQTPGVNTEAFF.

In nucleotides, the CDR3 is TGTGCCATCATGGGGCAGGGGGGATCACCCCTCCACTTT. Its translation is CAIMGQGGSPLHF. The chain carries TRBV10-3 and TRBJ1-6, with TRBD1 matching over 7 bases. Germline loops: CDR1 ENHRY, CDR2 SYGVKD. J gave up 10 bases and V 7 bases, and 7 bases lay outside the gene matches. This CDR3 comprises 13 residues.

The genes are TRBV4-2 and TRBJ2-5; possible D gene TRBD2, 6 bases. Per the germline V gene, CDR1 is LGHNA and CDR2 is YNFKEQ. Trimming cost V 0 bases and J 7 bases, with 15 bases left between them. The CDR3 totals 15 residues. In nucleotides, the CDR3 is TGTGCCAGCAGCCAAGATCCTGGCGAGGAGGGGACCCAGTACTTC. It codes for CASSQDPGEEGTQYF.

V gene TRBV10-2 combines with J gene TRBJ1-1, with a tentative D call TRBD1 (6 bases). Germline CDR1 WSHSY, CDR2 SAAADI. This CDR3 has 14 amino acids. V lost 2 bases, J lost 11 bases, and 18 bases lay in between. This CDR3 is CASSEPVVGALAFF. Written as DNA, the CDR3 is TGCGCCAGCAGTGAGCCGGTGGTGGGGGCACTGGCTTTCTTT.

V gene TRBV12-3 or TRBV12-4 combines with J gene TRBJ2-2; tentatively, D is TRBD1 or TRBD2 (5 bases each). This CDR3 has 16 residues. The germline V and J ends were trimmed by 5 bases and 3 bases, with 16 bases remaining between them. Here the CDR3 reads CASSPWDLLDTGELFF. CDR3 in DNA: TGTGCCAGCAGTCCCTGGGACCTATTAGACACCGGGGAGCTGTTTTTT.

This chain uses TRBV6-5 with TRBJ2-1, with 7 nucleotides matching TRBD1. CDR3 length equals 15 residues. V was pared by 2 bases and J by 5 bases, with 6 bases of the junction left unmatched. Germline lookup yields CDR1 MNHEY and CDR2 SVGAGI. CDR3 in amino acids: CASSYRGLVDNEQFF. The CDR3 region has the DNA TGTGCCAGCAGTTACAGGGGGCTCGTGGACAATGAGCAGTTCTTC.